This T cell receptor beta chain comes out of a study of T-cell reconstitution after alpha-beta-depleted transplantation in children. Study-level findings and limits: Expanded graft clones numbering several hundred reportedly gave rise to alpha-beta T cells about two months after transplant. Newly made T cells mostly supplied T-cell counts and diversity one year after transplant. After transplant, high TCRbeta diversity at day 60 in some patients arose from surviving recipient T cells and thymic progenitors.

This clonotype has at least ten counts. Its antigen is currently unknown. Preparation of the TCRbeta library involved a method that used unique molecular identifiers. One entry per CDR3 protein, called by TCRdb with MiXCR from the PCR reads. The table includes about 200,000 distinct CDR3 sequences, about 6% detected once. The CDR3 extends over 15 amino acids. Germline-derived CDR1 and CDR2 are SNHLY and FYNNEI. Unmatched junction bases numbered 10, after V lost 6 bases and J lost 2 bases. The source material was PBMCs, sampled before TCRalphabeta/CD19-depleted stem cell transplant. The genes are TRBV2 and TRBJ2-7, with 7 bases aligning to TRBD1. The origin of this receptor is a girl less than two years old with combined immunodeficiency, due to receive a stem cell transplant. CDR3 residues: CASRARTGFTYEQYF. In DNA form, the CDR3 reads TGTGCCAGCAGGGCCAGGACAGGTTTTACCTACGAGCAGTACTTC.